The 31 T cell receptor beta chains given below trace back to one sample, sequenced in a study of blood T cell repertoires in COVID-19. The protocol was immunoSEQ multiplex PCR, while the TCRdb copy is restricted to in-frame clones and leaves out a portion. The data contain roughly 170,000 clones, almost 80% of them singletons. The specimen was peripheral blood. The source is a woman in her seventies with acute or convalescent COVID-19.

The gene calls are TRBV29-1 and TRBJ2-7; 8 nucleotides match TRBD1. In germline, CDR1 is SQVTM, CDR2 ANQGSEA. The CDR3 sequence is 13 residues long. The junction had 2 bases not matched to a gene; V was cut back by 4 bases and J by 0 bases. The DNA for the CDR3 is TGCAGCGTTGCTACAGGGGGCTCCTACGAGCAGTACTTC. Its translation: CSVATGGSYEQYF.

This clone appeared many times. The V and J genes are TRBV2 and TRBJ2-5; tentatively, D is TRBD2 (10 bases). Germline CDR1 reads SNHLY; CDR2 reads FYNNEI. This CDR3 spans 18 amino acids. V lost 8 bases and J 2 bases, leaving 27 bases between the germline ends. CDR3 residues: CASQGTGRLAGIQETQYF. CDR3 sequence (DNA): TGTGCCAGCCAGGGGACAGGGAGACTAGCGGGTATTCAAGAGACCCAGTACTTC.

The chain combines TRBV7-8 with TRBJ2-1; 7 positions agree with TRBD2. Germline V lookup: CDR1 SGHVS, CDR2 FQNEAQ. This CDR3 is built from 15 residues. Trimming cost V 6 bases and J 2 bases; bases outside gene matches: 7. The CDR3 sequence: CASRKREDPYNEQFF. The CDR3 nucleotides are TGTGCCAGCAGAAAACGGGAGGACCCCTACAATGAGCAGTTCTTC.

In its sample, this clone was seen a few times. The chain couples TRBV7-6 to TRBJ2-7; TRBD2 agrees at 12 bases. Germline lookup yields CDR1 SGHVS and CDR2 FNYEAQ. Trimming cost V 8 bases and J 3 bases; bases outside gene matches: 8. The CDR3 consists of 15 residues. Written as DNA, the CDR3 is TGTGCCAGCCGCCCAGGGACTAGCGGGTTCTACGAGCAGTACTTC. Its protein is CASRPGTSGFYEQYF. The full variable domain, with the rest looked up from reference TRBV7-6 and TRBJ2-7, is GAGVSQSPRYKVTKRGQDVALRCDPISGHVSLYWYRQALGQGPEFLTYFNYEAQQDKSGLPNDRFSAERPEGSISTLTIQRTEQRDSAMYRCASRPGTSGFYEQYFGPGTRLTVT.

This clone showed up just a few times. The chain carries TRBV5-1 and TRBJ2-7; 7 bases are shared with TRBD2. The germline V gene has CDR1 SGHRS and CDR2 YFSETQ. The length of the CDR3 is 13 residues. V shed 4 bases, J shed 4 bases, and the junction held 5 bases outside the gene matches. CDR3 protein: CASSLDGGYEQYF. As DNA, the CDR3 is TGCGCCAGCAGCCTAGACGGGGGGTACGAGCAGTACTTC.

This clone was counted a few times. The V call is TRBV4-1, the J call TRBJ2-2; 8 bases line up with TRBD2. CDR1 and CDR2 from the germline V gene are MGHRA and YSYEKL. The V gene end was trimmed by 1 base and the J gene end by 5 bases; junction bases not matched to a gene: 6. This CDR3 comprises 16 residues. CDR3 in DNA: TGCGCCAGCAGCCAAGTACTAGCGGCTGGAACCGGGGAGCTGTTTTTT. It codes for CASSQVLAAGTGELFF.

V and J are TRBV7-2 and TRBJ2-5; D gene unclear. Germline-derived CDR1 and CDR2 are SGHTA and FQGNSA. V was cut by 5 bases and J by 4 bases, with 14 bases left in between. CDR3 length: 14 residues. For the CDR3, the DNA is TGTGCCAGCAGCCCCTACTCCGGCGGAGAGACCCAGTACTTC. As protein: CASSPYSGGETQYF.

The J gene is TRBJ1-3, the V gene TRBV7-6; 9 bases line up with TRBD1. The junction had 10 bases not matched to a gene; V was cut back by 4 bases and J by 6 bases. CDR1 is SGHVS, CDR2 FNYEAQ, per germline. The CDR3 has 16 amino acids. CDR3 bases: TGTGCCAGCAGCTCGAGGACAGGGGTGTTGGAAAACACCATATATTTT. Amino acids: CASSSRTGVLENTIYF.

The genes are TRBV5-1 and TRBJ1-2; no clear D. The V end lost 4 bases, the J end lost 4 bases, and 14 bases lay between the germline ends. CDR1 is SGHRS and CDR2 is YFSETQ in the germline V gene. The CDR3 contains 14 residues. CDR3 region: CASSLGGLAYGYTF. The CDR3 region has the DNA TGCGCCAGCAGCCTAGGAGGGCTTGCCTATGGCTACACCTTC.

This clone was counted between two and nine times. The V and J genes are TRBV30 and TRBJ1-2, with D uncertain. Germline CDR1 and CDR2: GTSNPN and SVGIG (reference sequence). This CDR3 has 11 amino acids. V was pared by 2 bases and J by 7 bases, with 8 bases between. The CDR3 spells CAWSYGSGYTF. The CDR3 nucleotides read TGTGCCTGGAGTTACGGGTCTGGCTACACCTTC.

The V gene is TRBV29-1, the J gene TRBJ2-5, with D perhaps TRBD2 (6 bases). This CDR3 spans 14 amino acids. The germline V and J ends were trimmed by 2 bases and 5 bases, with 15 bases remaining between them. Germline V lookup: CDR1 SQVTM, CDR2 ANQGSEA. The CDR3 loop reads CSVESEMGRETQYF. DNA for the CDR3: TGCAGCGTTGAATCCGAGATGGGGAGGGAGACCCAGTACTTC.

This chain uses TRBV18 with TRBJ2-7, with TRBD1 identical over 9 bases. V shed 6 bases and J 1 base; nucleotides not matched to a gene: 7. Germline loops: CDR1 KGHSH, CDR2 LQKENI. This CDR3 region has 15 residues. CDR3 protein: CASSLKGTGSYEQYF. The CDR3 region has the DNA TGTGCCAGCTCGCTGAAGGGGACAGGGTCCTACGAGCAGTACTTC.

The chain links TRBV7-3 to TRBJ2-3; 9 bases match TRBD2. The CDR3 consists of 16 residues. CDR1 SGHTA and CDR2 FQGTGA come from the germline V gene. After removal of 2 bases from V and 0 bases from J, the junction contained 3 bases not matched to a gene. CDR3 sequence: CASSLLTSGSTDTQYF. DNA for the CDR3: TGTGCCAGCAGCTTACTAACTAGCGGGAGCACAGATACGCAGTATTTT.

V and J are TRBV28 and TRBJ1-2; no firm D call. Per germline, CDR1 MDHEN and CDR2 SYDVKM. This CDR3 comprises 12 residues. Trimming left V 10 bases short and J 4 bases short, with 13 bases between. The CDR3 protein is CATRGSFYGYTF. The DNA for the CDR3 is TGTGCCACCCGAGGAAGTTTCTATGGCTACACCTTC.

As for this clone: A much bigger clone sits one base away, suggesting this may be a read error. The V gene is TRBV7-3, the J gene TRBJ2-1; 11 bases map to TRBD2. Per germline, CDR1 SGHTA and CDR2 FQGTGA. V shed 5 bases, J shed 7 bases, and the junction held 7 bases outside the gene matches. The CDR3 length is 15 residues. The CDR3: CASSPILAGANEQFF. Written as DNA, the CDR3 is TGTGCCAGCAGCCCTATACTAGCGGGAGCGAATGAGCAGTTCTTC.

The CDR3 nucleotides read TGTGCCAGCAGCTTAGACAGTTTTAACTATGGCTACACCTTC. It is translated as CASSLDSFNYGYTF. The rearrangement joins TRBV7-2 to TRBJ1-2; D is uncertain. Germline CDR1 SGHTA, CDR2 FQGNSA. Trimming shortened V by 1 base and J by 1 base, and 7 bases separated the two germline ends. The CDR3 is 14 residues long.

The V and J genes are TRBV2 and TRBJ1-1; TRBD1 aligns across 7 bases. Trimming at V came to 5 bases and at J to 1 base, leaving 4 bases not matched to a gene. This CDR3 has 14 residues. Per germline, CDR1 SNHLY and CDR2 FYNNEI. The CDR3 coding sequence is TGTGCCAGCAGTCTGGACAGGACGAACACTGAAGCTTTCTTT. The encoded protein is CASSLDRTNTEAFF.

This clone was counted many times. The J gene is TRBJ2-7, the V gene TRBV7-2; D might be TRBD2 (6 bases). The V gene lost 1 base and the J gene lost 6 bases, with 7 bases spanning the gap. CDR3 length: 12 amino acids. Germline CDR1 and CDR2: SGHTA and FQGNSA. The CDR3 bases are TGTGCCAGCAGCTTAGACGGGGGCGAGCAGTACTTC. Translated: CASSLDGGEQYF.

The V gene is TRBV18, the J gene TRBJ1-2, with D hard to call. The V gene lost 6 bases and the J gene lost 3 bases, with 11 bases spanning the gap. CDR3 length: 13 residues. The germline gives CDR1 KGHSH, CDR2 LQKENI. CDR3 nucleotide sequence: TGTGCCAGCTCCCCAACAGATGACTATGGCTACACCTTC. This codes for CASSPTDDYGYTF. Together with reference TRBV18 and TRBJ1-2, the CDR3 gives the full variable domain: NAGVMQNPRHLVRRRGQEARLRCSPMKGHSHVYWYRQLPEEGLKFMVYLQKENIIDESGMPKERFSAEFPKEGPSILRIQQVVRGDSAAYFCASSPTDDYGYTFGSGTRLTVV.

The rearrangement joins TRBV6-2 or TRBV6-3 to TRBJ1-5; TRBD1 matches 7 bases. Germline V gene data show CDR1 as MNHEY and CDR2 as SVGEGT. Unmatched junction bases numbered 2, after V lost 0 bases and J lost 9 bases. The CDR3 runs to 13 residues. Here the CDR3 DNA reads TGTGCCAGCAGTTACTCGGGGACAGCGCCCCAGCATTTT. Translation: CASSYSGTAPQHF.

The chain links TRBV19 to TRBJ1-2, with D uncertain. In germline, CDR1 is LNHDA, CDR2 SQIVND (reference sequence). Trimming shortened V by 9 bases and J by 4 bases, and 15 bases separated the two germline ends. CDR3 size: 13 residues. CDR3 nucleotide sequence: TGTGCCAGGCTCTCGACTCACGGCTATGGCTACACCTTC. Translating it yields CARLSTHGYGYTF.

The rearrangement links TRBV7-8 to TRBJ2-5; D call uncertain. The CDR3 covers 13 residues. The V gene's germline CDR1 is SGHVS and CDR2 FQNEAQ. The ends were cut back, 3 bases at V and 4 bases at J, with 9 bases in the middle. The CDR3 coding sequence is TGTGCCAGCAGCTTCAGGAACGGAGAGACCCAGTACTTC. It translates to CASSFRNGETQYF.

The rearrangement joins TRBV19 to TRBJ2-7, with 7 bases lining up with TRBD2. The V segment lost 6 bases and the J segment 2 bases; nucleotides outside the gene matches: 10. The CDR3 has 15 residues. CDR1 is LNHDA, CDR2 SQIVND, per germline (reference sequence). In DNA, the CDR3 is TGTGCCAGTAGATCGACTAGCAGTCGGCCCTACGAGCAGTACTTC. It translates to CASRSTSSRPYEQYF.

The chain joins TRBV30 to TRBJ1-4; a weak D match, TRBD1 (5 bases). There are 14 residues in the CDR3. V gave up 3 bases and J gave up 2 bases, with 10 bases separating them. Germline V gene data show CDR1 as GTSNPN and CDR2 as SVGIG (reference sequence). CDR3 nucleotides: TGTGCCTGGAGAACCCCAGGGACTAATGAAAAACTGTTTTTT. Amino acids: CAWRTPGTNEKLFF.

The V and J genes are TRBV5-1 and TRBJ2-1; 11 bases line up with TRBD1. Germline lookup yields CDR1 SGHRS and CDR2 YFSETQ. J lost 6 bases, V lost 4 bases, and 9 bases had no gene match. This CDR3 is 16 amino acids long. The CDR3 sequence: CASSPTGTGGRNEQFF. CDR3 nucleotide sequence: TGCGCCAGCAGCCCAACCGGGACAGGGGGACGCAATGAGCAGTTCTTC.

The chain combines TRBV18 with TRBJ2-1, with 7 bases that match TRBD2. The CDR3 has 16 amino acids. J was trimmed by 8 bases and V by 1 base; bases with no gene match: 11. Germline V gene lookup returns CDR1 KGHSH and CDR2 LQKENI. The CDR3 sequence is CASSPRGAGDPYEQFF. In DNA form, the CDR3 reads TGTGCCAGCTCACCACGAGGGGCGGGAGATCCATATGAGCAGTTCTTC.

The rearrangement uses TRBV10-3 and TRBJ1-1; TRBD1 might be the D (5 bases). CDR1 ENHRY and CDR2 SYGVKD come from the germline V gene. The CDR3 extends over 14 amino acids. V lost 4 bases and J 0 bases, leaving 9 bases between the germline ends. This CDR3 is CAISGRGVNTEAFF. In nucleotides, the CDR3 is TGTGCCATCAGTGGACGGGGGGTGAACACTGAAGCTTTCTTT.

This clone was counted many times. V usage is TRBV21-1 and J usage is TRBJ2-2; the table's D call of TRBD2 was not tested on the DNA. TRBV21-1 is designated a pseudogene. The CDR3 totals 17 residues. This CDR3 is CASSKVPARNQTGELFF. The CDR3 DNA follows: TGTGCCAGCAGCAAAGTTCCAGCTAGAAACCAAACCGGGGAGCTGTTTTTT.

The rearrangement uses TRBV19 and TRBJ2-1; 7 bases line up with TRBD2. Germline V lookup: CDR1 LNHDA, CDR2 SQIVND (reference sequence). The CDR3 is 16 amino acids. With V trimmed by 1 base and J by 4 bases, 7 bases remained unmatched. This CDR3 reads CASSIAARTRYNEQFF. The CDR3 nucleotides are TGTGCCAGTAGTATAGCGGCCCGGACTAGGTACAATGAGCAGTTCTTC.

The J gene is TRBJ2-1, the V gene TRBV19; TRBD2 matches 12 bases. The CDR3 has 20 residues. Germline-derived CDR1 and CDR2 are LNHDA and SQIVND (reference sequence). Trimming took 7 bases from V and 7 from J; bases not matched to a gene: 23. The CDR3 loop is CASNLGRLAGGILRRNEQFF. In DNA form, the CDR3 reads TGTGCCAGTAACCTTGGGAGGCTAGCGGGAGGGATTTTAAGGCGAAATGAGCAGTTCTTC.

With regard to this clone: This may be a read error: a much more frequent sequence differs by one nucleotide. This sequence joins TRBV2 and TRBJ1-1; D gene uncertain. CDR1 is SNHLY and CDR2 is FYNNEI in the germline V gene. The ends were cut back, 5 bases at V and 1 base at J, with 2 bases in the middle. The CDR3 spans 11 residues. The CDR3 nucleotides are TGTGCCAGCAGTCAGAACACTGAAGCTTTCTTT. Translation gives CASSQNTEAFF.